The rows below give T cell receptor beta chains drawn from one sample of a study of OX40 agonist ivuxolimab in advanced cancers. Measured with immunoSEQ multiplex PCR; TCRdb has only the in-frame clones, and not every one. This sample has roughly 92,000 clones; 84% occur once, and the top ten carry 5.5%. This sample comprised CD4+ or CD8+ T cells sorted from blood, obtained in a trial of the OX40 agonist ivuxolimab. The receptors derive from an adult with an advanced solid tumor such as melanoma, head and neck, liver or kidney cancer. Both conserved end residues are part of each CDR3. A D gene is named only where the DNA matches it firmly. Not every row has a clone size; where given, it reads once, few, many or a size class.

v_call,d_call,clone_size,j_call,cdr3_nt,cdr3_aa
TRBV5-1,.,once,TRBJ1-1,TGCGCCAGCAGGGACAGCACTGAAGCTTTCTTT,CASRDSTEAFF
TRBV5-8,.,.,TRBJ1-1,TGTGCCAGCAGCTTGTGGGGTAACACTGAAGCTTTCTTT,CASSLWGNTEAFF
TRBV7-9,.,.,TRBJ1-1,TGTGCCAGCAGCCTTGCTACCCTGTTGGGCGCTGAAGCTTTCTTT,CASSLATLLGAEAFF
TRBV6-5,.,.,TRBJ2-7,TGTGCCAGCAGCCACGGCCGGGACACCTCCTACGAGCAGTACTTC,CASSHGRDTSYEQYF
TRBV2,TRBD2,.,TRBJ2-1,TGTGCCAGCAGTGAAAGACTAGCCCATGAGCAGTTCTTC,CASSERLAHEQFF
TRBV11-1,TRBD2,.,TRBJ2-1,TGTGCCAGCAGCTTAGCTGCTAGCGGGTTCTTCTACAATGAGCAGTTCTTC,CASSLAASGFFYNEQFF
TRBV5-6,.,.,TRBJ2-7,TGTGCCAGCAGCTTCTATTGGGGAAACGAGCAGTACTTC,CASSFYWGNEQYF
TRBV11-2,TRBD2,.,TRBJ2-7,TGTGCCAGCGAGGCAGCAGTAGCGGGGGGGCGCGAGCAGTACTTC,CASEAAVAGGREQYF
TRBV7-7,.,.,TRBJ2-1,TGTGCCAGCAGCTTAGTGCCAGGGTGGAATGAGCAGTTCTTC,CASSLVPGWNEQFF
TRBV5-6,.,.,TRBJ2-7,TGTGCCAGCAGCTTGGACAGAAACTACTACGAGCAGTACTTC,CASSLDRNYYEQYF
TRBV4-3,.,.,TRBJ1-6,TGCGCCAGCAGCCTTGACCACAGGGAGGCCAATTCACCCCTCCACTTT,CASSLDHREANSPLHF
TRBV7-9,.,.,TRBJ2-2,TGTGCCAGCAGCTTAGGGCCAGCCACGGGGGAGCTGTTTTTT,CASSLGPATGELFF
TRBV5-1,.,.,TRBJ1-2,TGCGCCAGCAGCTTGGAACGGGCAGAAGGCTACACCTTC,CASSLERAEGYTF
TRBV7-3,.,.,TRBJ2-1,TGTGCCAGCAGCGAATCGGGCCGCTACAATGAGCAGTTCTTC,CASSESGRYNEQFF
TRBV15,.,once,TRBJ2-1,TGTGCCACCAGCAGAGGTCCCGAATTTCCTGAGCAGTTCTTC,CATSRGPEFPEQFF
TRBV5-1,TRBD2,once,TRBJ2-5,TGCGCCAGCAGCTTAGCGGGAGAGGTAGAGACCCAGTACTTC,CASSLAGEVETQYF
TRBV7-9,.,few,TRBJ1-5,TGTGCCAGCAGCTCAGGGGAGTATAGCAATCAGCCCCAGCATTTT,CASSSGEYSNQPQHF
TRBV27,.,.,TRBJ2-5,TGTGCCAGCACCCGGGACCCCCGTTCGGGCGGCCAGTACTTC,CASTRDPRSGGQYF
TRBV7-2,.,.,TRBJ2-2,TGTGCCAGCAGCCCGAGGGGGGTCACCCCCGGGGAGCTGTTTTTT,CASSPRGVTPGELFF
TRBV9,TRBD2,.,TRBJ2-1,TGTGCCAGCAGCCTAGGAGGTAGCGGGGGGAATGAGCAGTTCTTC,CASSLGGSGGNEQFF
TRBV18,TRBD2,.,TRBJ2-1,TGTGCCAGCTCACCCCCGGGGGGATACTACAATGAGCAGTTCTTC,CASSPPGGYYNEQFF
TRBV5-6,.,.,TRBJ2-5,TGTGCCAGCAGCCAGGACAGAGAGACCCAGTACTTC,CASSQDRETQYF
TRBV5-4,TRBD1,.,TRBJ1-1,TGTGCCAGCAGCTACGGGACAGGGGGGAACACTGAAGCTTTCTTT,CASSYGTGGNTEAFF
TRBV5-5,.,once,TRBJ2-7,TGTGCCAGCAGCTCGGATGGGGGGATTGAGTACTTC,CASSSDGGIEYF
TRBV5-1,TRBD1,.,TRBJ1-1,TGCGCCAGCAGCTCGAAAGTGACAGGGCTGGGTGAAGCTTTCTTT,CASSSKVTGLGEAFF
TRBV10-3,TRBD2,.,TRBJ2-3,TGTGCCATCAGCCCTATACGGGGGGACACAGATACGCAGTATTTT,CAISPIRGDTDTQYF
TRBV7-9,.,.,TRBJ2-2,TGTGCCAGCAGCTTTTGGGGGGCGCGAGGCGGGGAGCTGTTTTTT,CASSFWGARGGELFF
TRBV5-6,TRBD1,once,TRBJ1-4,TGTGCCAGCAGCTGGGGACAGGATGAAAAACTGTTTTTT,CASSWGQDEKLFF
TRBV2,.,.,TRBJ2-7,TGTGCCAGCAGTGTCCGGGGGTCCTACGAGCAGTACTTC,CASSVRGSYEQYF
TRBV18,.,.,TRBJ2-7,TGTGCCAGCTCACCCCTCTCGGGGGCCGGGGAGCAGTACTTC,CASSPLSGAGEQYF
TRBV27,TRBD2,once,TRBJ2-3,TGTGCCAGCAACCCGGGCGGGAGTGGCAATACGCAGTATTTT,CASNPGGSGNTQYF
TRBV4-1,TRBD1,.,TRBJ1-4,TGCGCCAGCAGCCAACAGGACAGGGGTAATGAAAAACTGTTTTTT,CASSQQDRGNEKLFF
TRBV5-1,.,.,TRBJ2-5,TGCGCCAGCAGCTTGGAGGGGACGATGGAGACCCAGTACTTC,CASSLEGTMETQYF
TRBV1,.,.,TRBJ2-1,TGCACCAGCAGCCGCGAGGAGGGGGGGCAGTTCTTC,CTSSREEGGQFF
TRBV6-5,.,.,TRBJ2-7,TGTGCCAGCAGTTACTCTAGCGAAGGGACCTACGAGCAGTACTTC,CASSYSSEGTYEQYF
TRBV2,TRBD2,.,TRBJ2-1,TGTGCCAGCGGGTGGACTAGCCGGTTCGATGAGCAGTTCTTC,CASGWTSRFDEQFF
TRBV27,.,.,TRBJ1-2,TGTGCCAGCAGCCGATCAGGGGACTATGGCTACACCTTC,CASSRSGDYGYTF
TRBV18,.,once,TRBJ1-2,TGTGCCAGCTCGGAGCGGGACGCTCGTCCCTATGGCTACACCTTC,CASSERDARPYGYTF
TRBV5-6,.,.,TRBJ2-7,TGTGCCAGCAGCTTGGTTTGGCTGGGCGAGCAGTACTTC,CASSLVWLGEQYF
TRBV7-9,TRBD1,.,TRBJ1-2,TGTGCCAGCAGCCCCGGGACAGTAGGTGGCTACACCTTC,CASSPGTVGGYTF
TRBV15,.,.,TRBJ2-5,TGTGCCACCAGCAGTGCTCCAGGGCAGACCCAGTACTTC,CATSSAPGQTQYF
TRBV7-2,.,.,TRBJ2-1,TGTGCCAGCAGCCTACGGGCCGGTGACAATGAGCAGTTCTTC,CASSLRAGDNEQFF
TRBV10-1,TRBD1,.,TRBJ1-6,TGCGCCAGCAGTGAATCGGACAGGGGATATGTGGATTCACCCCTCCACTTT,CASSESDRGYVDSPLHF
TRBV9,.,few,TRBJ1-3,TGTGCCAGCAGCGTATCCCCCGGGACAAACTCTGGAAACACCATATATTTT,CASSVSPGTNSGNTIYF
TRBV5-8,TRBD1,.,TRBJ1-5,TGTGCCAGCAGCCCCGGGACAGGGGACCCTCAGCCCCAGCATTTT,CASSPGTGDPQPQHF
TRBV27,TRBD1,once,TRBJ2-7,TGTGCCAGCAGTCCGCAGGACAGGGCCTACGAGCAGTACTTC,CASSPQDRAYEQYF
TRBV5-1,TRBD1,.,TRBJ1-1,TGCGCCAGCGGGACAGGGGAGAACACTGAAGCTTTCTTT,CASGTGENTEAFF
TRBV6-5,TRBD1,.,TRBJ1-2,TGTGCCAGCAGATTGGGACAGGACAACTATGGCTACACCTTC,CASRLGQDNYGYTF
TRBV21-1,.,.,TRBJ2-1,TGTGCCAGCAGCAAAGCCCCCGCCGGGGGCGGCCTACTTATTTTTTACAATGAGCAGTTCTTC,CASSKAPAGGGLLIFYNEQFF
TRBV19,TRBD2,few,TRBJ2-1,TGTGCCAGTAGTATGGCGGGGGGCTTAACCTACAATGAGCAGTTCTTC,CASSMAGGLTYNEQFF
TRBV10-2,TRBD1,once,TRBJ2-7,TGCGCCAGCATGCCTGGACAGGGGATCTCCTACGAGCAGTACTTC,CASMPGQGISYEQYF
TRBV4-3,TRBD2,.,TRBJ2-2,TGCGCCAGCAGCCAACAACTAGGACTAGCGGGGCCGAACACCGGGGAGCTGTTTTTT,CASSQQLGLAGPNTGELFF
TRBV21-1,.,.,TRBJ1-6,TGTGCCAGCAGCCTAAGGAGCCCCACACCGGCCTATAATTCACCCCTCCACTTT,CASSLRSPTPAYNSPLHF
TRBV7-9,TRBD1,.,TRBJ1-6,TGTGCCAGCAGCTTAGAGGGGACAGATAATTCACCCCTCCACTTT,CASSLEGTDNSPLHF
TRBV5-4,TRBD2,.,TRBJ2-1,TGTGCCAGCAGCCATCCGGGACTAGCGGGAGTGGATGAGCAGTTCTTC,CASSHPGLAGVDEQFF
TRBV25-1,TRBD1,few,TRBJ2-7,TGTGCCAGCAGTGGTGGGACAGGGGCCTACGAGCAGTACTTC,CASSGGTGAYEQYF
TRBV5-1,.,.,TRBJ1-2,TGCGCCAGCAGCCCACAGACAGACTATGGCTACACCTTC,CASSPQTDYGYTF
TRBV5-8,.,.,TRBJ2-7,TGTGCCAGCAGTAATAGCGGAACGCGTCCATACGAGCAGTACTTC,CASSNSGTRPYEQYF